This entry features one TCR beta chain sequence. CDR1 is LGHNA, CDR2 YNFKEQ, per germline. There are 14 residues in the CDR3. V lost 3 bases, J lost 4 bases, and 6 bases stayed unmatched. This sample was included in a study of blood T cell repertoires in COVID-19. On the study more broadly: PBMCs, B-cell-depleted T cells, or T cells provided the cDNA or gDNA that made up the material.

Original methodology: Amplified reference gene primers provided the basis for estimating nucleated cell counts. Sequencing was performed with immunoSEQ multiplex PCR; in TCRdb, only in-frame clones are kept and a portion is missing. The V and J calls and the clone size are those of that table, but D and trimming were determined from the DNA. This sample has around 24,000 clones, with about 84% found just once. V usage is TRBV4-2 and J usage is TRBJ2-7, with 7 bases lining up with TRBD2. The sequencing input was peripheral blood. This sequence was found in a man aged 50-60 years with active or convalescent COVID-19. Written as DNA, the CDR3 is TGTGCCAGCAGCCACGGCGCGGGAGCATACGAGCAGTACTTC. Translated, it gives CASSHGAGAYEQYF.